This T cell receptor beta chain was sequenced during a study of control samples from healthy donors and cancer patients. Trimming cost V 3 bases and J 1 base, with 7 bases left between them. The CDR3 consists of 13 residues. Germline V CDR1 and CDR2: LNHDA, SQIVND (reference sequence). Only in-frame clones appear in the TCRdb table, and some are missing; sequencing was by immunoSEQ multiplex PCR. The table lists about 130,000 clones, less than 95% of them singletons. The specimen was blood. The clonotype was recovered from a man between 18 and 35 years old in good health. The rearrangement joins TRBV19 to TRBJ2-7; D possibly corresponds to TRBD1 (5 bases). In DNA, the CDR3 is TGTGCCAGTAGTATTCAGGGTTCCTACGAGCAGTACTTC. As protein: CASSIQGSYEQYF.